The rows below give T cell receptor beta chains drawn from one sample of a study of early T cells in non-severe SARS-CoV-2 infection. One entry per CDR3 protein results from TCRdb running MiXCR on the 5' RACE reads. The sample has about 80,000 distinct CDR3 sequences, 5% to 6.5% seen once. The sequenced sample consisted of whole blood. The receptors here all came from an adult who was a healthcare worker with PCR-confirmed SARS-CoV-2 infection or an uninfected control (not recorded which). Both conserved end residues are part of each CDR3. Fields, in order: J gene, clone size, D gene, V gene, CDR3 DNA, CDR3 protein. A D gene is named only where the DNA matches it firmly. The size entry is marked missing in some rows and otherwise reads once, few, many or a size class.

j_call: TRBJ2-3; clone_size: many; d_call: TRBD1; v_call: TRBV5-1; cdr3_nt: TGCGCCAGCAGCCCCGGGACAGCCACAGATACGCAGTATTTT; cdr3_aa: CASSPGTATDTQYF
j_call: TRBJ2-3; clone_size: few; d_call: NA; v_call: TRBV7-2; cdr3_nt: TGTGCCAGCAGCTCCACAGGGAGCACAGATACGCAGTATTTT; cdr3_aa: CASSSTGSTDTQYF
j_call: TRBJ2-3; clone_size: NA; d_call: NA; v_call: TRBV19; cdr3_nt: TGTGCCAGTACCGCCTCGCTGGGCACAGATACGCAGTATTTT; cdr3_aa: CASTASLGTDTQYF
j_call: TRBJ1-1; clone_size: few; d_call: NA; v_call: TRBV7-2; cdr3_nt: TGTGCCAGCAGCTCACGACACCCTAGCACTGAAGCTTTCTTT; cdr3_aa: CASSSRHPSTEAFF
j_call: TRBJ1-2; clone_size: few; d_call: TRBD1; v_call: TRBV29-1; cdr3_nt: TGCAGCGTTGCCGGGACAGGGAAAAACTATGGCTACACCTTC; cdr3_aa: CSVAGTGKNYGYTF
j_call: TRBJ2-3; clone_size: few; d_call: NA; v_call: TRBV19; cdr3_nt: TGTGCCAGTAGTAAAAACCCGGCCGGTACGCAGTATTTT; cdr3_aa: CASSKNPAGTQYF
j_call: TRBJ2-6; clone_size: NA; d_call: NA; v_call: TRBV5-5; cdr3_nt: TGTGCCAGCAGCGCCGGGAGTTATTACTCTGGGGCCAACGTCCTGACTTTC; cdr3_aa: CASSAGSYYSGANVLTF
j_call: TRBJ2-2; clone_size: NA; d_call: NA; v_call: TRBV5-1; cdr3_nt: TGCGCCAGCAGCTTGGGCCTCTTCGGGGAGCTGTTTTTT; cdr3_aa: CASSLGLFGELFF
j_call: TRBJ2-3; clone_size: many; d_call: NA; v_call: TRBV2; cdr3_nt: TGTGCCAGCAGTGAAAACTCGCGTCGCCTGAGTTTT; cdr3_aa: CASSENSRRLSF
j_call: TRBJ2-7; clone_size: many; d_call: NA; v_call: TRBV7-7; cdr3_nt: TGTGCCAGCAGCTTAAGTTTTCGCGGGAAGTCCTACGAGCAGTACTTC; cdr3_aa: CASSLSFRGKSYEQYF
j_call: TRBJ2-1; clone_size: NA; d_call: TRBD1; v_call: TRBV2; cdr3_nt: TGTGCCAGCAGCTCGGGACAGGGGGCGATATATGAGCAGTTCTTC; cdr3_aa: CASSSGQGAIYEQFF
j_call: TRBJ2-7; clone_size: many; d_call: TRBD1; v_call: TRBV20-1; cdr3_nt: TGCAGTGCTAGAGATCCGTTGGGACAGGGAAGCTCCTACGAGCAGTACTTC; cdr3_aa: CSARDPLGQGSSYEQYF
j_call: TRBJ2-7; clone_size: few; d_call: NA; v_call: TRBV11-2; cdr3_nt: TGTGCCAGCAGCCGGACTCATTCCTACGAGCAGTACTTC; cdr3_aa: CASSRTHSYEQYF
j_call: TRBJ2-5; clone_size: NA; d_call: NA; v_call: TRBV18; cdr3_nt: TGTGCCAGCTCACCACCGTGGGGAATCGAGACCCAGTACTTC; cdr3_aa: CASSPPWGIETQYF
j_call: TRBJ2-7; clone_size: few; d_call: TRBD1; v_call: TRBV10-1; cdr3_nt: TGCGCCAGCAGTGACTGGGACAGGGGGTCCGGTTACGAGCAGTACTTC; cdr3_aa: CASSDWDRGSGYEQYF
j_call: TRBJ1-6; clone_size: NA; d_call: NA; v_call: TRBV20-1; cdr3_nt: TGCAGTGCTAGAGCCGCCGACAGGTCTAATTCACCCCTCCACTTT; cdr3_aa: CSARAADRSNSPLHF
j_call: TRBJ2-5; clone_size: NA; d_call: TRBD1; v_call: TRBV5-1; cdr3_nt: TGCGCCAGCAGCCAAAGACAGGGCCTGGAGGAGACCCAGTACTTC; cdr3_aa: CASSQRQGLEETQYF
j_call: TRBJ2-5; clone_size: NA; d_call: TRBD2; v_call: TRBV28; cdr3_nt: TGTGCCAGCAGTTCTCATAGCGGGGGTCAAGAGACCCAGTACTTC; cdr3_aa: CASSSHSGGQETQYF
j_call: TRBJ2-2; clone_size: few; d_call: TRBD2; v_call: TRBV20-1; cdr3_nt: TGCAGTGCTCCTCGTAGCGGGAACGGGGAGCTGTTTTTT; cdr3_aa: CSAPRSGNGELFF
j_call: TRBJ1-2; clone_size: many; d_call: NA; v_call: TRBV6-6; cdr3_nt: TGTGCCAGCAGTTACGGGTCACAAGATTACTATGGCTACACCTTC; cdr3_aa: CASSYGSQDYYGYTF
j_call: TRBJ2-1; clone_size: NA; d_call: TRBD2; v_call: TRBV5-1; cdr3_nt: TGCGCCAGCAGCTATGGACTAGCGGGGGCCCCGAGCTCCTACAATGAGCAGTTCTTC; cdr3_aa: CASSYGLAGAPSSYNEQFF
j_call: TRBJ1-2; clone_size: NA; d_call: NA; v_call: TRBV20-1; cdr3_nt: TGCAGTGCTACCGACCCCTGGGAGGGCCTTAACTATGGCTACACCTTC; cdr3_aa: CSATDPWEGLNYGYTF
j_call: TRBJ2-7; clone_size: few; d_call: NA; v_call: TRBV2; cdr3_nt: TGTGCCAGCAGTGAAGCTGGTGGACAGTTATACTTC; cdr3_aa: CASSEAGGQLYF
j_call: TRBJ1-5; clone_size: many; d_call: NA; v_call: TRBV18; cdr3_nt: TGTGCCAGCTCACTAACTGAGAGCAATCAGCCCCAGCATTTT; cdr3_aa: CASSLTESNQPQHF
j_call: TRBJ2-5; clone_size: many; d_call: TRBD2; v_call: TRBV29-1; cdr3_nt: TGCAGCGTAGACGGGGTAGCGGGGCCGCAGGAGACCCAGTACTTC; cdr3_aa: CSVDGVAGPQETQYF
j_call: TRBJ1-4; clone_size: once; d_call: NA; v_call: TRBV20-1; cdr3_nt: TGCAGTGCAAGCTCAGGAGACCTTGCAACTAATGAAAAACTGTTTTTT; cdr3_aa: CSASSGDLATNEKLFF
j_call: TRBJ2-1; clone_size: NA; d_call: NA; v_call: TRBV7-2; cdr3_nt: TGTGCCAGCAGCCCCCGGCCTTCCTACAATGAGCAGTTCTTC; cdr3_aa: CASSPRPSYNEQFF
j_call: TRBJ2-5; clone_size: NA; d_call: NA; v_call: TRBV25-1; cdr3_nt: TGTGCCAGCAGTCAACCCGGGGTATCGGAGACCCAGTACTTC; cdr3_aa: CASSQPGVSETQYF
j_call: TRBJ1-4; clone_size: NA; d_call: TRBD1; v_call: TRBV5-1; cdr3_nt: TGCGCCAGCAGCTTGGAGTGGGGACAGACTGCAACTAATGAAAAACTGTTTTTT; cdr3_aa: CASSLEWGQTATNEKLFF
j_call: TRBJ1-1; clone_size: NA; d_call: NA; v_call: TRBV20-1; cdr3_nt: TGCAGTGCTCTGGCCTTGGACGGTGAAGCTTTCTTT; cdr3_aa: CSALALDGEAFF
j_call: TRBJ2-7; clone_size: many; d_call: TRBD2; v_call: TRBV19; cdr3_nt: TGTGCTGCGGGGGGGTTCGGCGATCCGGACGAGCAGTACTTC; cdr3_aa: CAAGGFGDPDEQYF
j_call: TRBJ2-7; clone_size: many; d_call: NA; v_call: TRBV5-6; cdr3_nt: TGTGCCAGCAGCTTGCGGCAGATCTACGAGCAGTACTTC; cdr3_aa: CASSLRQIYEQYF
j_call: TRBJ2-2; clone_size: many; d_call: NA; v_call: TRBV5-8; cdr3_nt: TGTGCCAGCAGCCTGTGGTTGAACACCGGGGAGCTGTTTTTT; cdr3_aa: CASSLWLNTGELFF
j_call: TRBJ1-1; clone_size: many; d_call: NA; v_call: TRBV7-9; cdr3_nt: TGTGCCAGCAGCTTAAAGGACAGTTTATTGGAAACCACTGAAGCTTTCTTT; cdr3_aa: CASSLKDSLLETTEAFF
j_call: TRBJ2-7; clone_size: many; d_call: TRBD1; v_call: TRBV10-3; cdr3_nt: TGTGCCATCAGTGAGTCGATGATGGGACAGGGGACCTACGAGCAGTACTTC; cdr3_aa: CAISESMMGQGTYEQYF
j_call: TRBJ2-1; clone_size: NA; d_call: NA; v_call: TRBV5-1; cdr3_nt: TGCGCCAGCAGCTTGGCTTTTAATGAGCAGTTCTTC; cdr3_aa: CASSLAFNEQFF
j_call: TRBJ1-4; clone_size: few; d_call: NA; v_call: TRBV7-2; cdr3_nt: TGTGCCAGCAGCTCCCAGGTCCTAGCTAATGAAAAACTGTTTTTT; cdr3_aa: CASSSQVLANEKLFF
j_call: TRBJ2-7; clone_size: many; d_call: TRBD1; v_call: TRBV24-1; cdr3_nt: TGTGCCACCAGTGACCCCCGGGACAGGAGATACGAGCAGTACTTC; cdr3_aa: CATSDPRDRRYEQYF
j_call: TRBJ2-5; clone_size: many; d_call: NA; v_call: TRBV6-2/TRBV6-3; cdr3_nt: TGTGCCAGCAGTTACCCGGACAGAATCAACTATCAAGAGACCCAGTACTTC; cdr3_aa: CASSYPDRINYQETQYF
j_call: TRBJ1-2; clone_size: many; d_call: NA; v_call: TRBV18; cdr3_nt: TGTGCCAGCTCACCACCGTACAGGCAGCAGGATGGCTACACCTTC; cdr3_aa: CASSPPYRQQDGYTF
j_call: TRBJ1-1; clone_size: few; d_call: NA; v_call: TRBV24-1; cdr3_nt: TGTGCCACCAGTGAAGGGATGTACACTGAAGCTTTCTTT; cdr3_aa: CATSEGMYTEAFF
j_call: TRBJ2-2; clone_size: NA; d_call: TRBD1; v_call: TRBV3-1; cdr3_nt: TGTGCCAGCAGCCGGCTCGGGACAGCGAACACCGGGGAGCTGTTTTTT; cdr3_aa: CASSRLGTANTGELFF